Shown below are 5 T cell receptor beta chains from a single sample sequenced in a study of T cell responses to AZD1222 COVID-19 vaccine. Sequencing was performed with immunoSEQ multiplex PCR; in TCRdb, only in-frame clones are kept and a portion is missing. Of about 69,000 clones listed, approximately 82% are singletons. The sample consisted of peripheral blood, taken 28 days after the second AZD1222 dose. The origin of the receptors is an adult who received the AZD1222 COVID-19 vaccine.

The J gene is TRBJ2-7, the V gene TRBV4-2, with 7 bases aligning to TRBD2. V was pared by 2 bases and J by 4 bases, with 11 bases of the junction left unmatched. Germline CDR1 LGHNA, CDR2 YNFKEQ. This CDR3 spans 16 amino acids. The CDR3 DNA sequence: TGTGCCAGCAGCCAATTAGGATCTAGCGGAAAGTACGAGCAGTACTTC. Protein: CASSQLGSSGKYEQYF.

The chain carries TRBV18 and TRBJ2-1, with TRBD2 matching 13 bases. The CDR3 extends over 15 amino acids. Germline trimming cut 3 bases from V and 4 bases from J; bases unmatched to any gene: 0. CDR1 is KGHSH and CDR2 is LQKENI in the germline V gene. Here the CDR3 reads CASSPGLAGYNEQFF. CDR3 nucleotide sequence: TGTGCCAGCTCACCGGGACTAGCGGGATACAATGAGCAGTTCTTC.

The chain uses TRBV3-1 (or the pseudogene TRBV3-2) and TRBJ1-6; the D is unclear. The length of the CDR3 is 14 residues. The germline V gene encodes CDR1 LGHDT and CDR2 YNNKEL (reference sequence). Trimming pared 4 bases from V and 0 bases from J, leaving 4 bases between. The CDR3 loop is CASSRGSYNSPLHF. Written as DNA, the CDR3 is TGTGCCAGCAGCCGGGGCTCCTATAATTCACCCCTCCACTTT.

This clone was seen only once. The genes are TRBV7-8 and TRBJ2-1; D possibly corresponds to TRBD2 (5 bases). V shed 2 bases and J shed 6 bases, with 11 bases lying between them. Germline V gene lookup returns CDR1 SGHVS and CDR2 FQNEAQ. CDR3 length equals 14 residues. Written as DNA, the CDR3 is TGTGCCAGCAGCTTATACGGGATTGGCAATGAGCAGTTCTTC. Encoded protein: CASSLYGIGNEQFF.

The chain uses TRBV6-9 and TRBJ1-1; 12 bases agree with TRBD1. CDR3 length: 16 residues. Unmatched junction bases numbered 5, after V lost 0 bases and J lost 6 bases. CDR1 and CDR2 (germline): MNHGY, SVAAGI. The CDR3 loop reads CASSYSPGQGAPEAFF. CDR3 DNA: TGTGCCAGCAGTTATTCGCCGGGACAGGGGGCCCCTGAAGCTTTCTTT.